A selection of T cell receptor beta chains follows, all from one sample in a study of CD8 T cells in ankylosing spondylitis. TCRdb re-called the 5' RACE reads with MiXCR, one entry per CDR3 protein. The sample has fewer than 350,000 distinct CDR3 sequences, around 10% seen once; the top ten hold around 8.4%. Input material: blood, either unsorted or a sorted T cell fraction (not recorded which). Receptor source: a female donor with ankylosing spondylitis or in good health (not recorded which). Both conserved end residues are part of each CDR3. The D gene is left open where the match is weak. The listing skips clone size in some rows; elsewhere it reads once, few, many or a size class.

d_call	v_call	j_call	clone_size	cdr3_aa	cdr3_nt
-	TRBV12-3/TRBV12-4	TRBJ2-1	-	CASSLSGYSYNEQFF	TGTGCCAGCAGTTTATCGGGGTACTCCTACAATGAGCAGTTCTTC
-	TRBV7-2	TRBJ1-5	many	CASSAGQYSNQPQHF	TGTGCCAGCAGCGCTGGACAGTATAGCAATCAGCCCCAGCATTTT
-	TRBV20-1	TRBJ2-3	few	CSAGAGEGADTQYF	TGCAGTGCCGGAGCCGGAGAAGGCGCAGATACGCAGTATTTT
TRBD2	TRBV5-1	TRBJ2-3	few	CASSKIPGLAGRVDTQYF	TGCGCCAGCAGCAAGATCCCGGGACTAGCGGGACGAGTCGATACGCAGTATTTT
-	TRBV7-9	TRBJ2-7	-	CACTFPGLREQYF	TGTGCCTGCACCTTCCCGGGACTTCGGGAGCAGTACTTC
-	TRBV7-9	TRBJ2-7	many	CASSVPLGEQYF	TGTGCCAGCAGCGTCCCTTTGGGCGAGCAGTACTTC
-	TRBV20-1	TRBJ1-2	-	CSARERDYGYTF	TGCAGTGCTAGAGAAAGGGACTATGGCTACACCTTC
TRBD2	TRBV2	TRBJ2-3	few	CASSDAGTSGGSSTDTQYF	TGTGCCAGCAGTGATGCGGGGACTAGCGGGGGTTCTAGCACAGATACGCAGTATTTT
TRBD1	TRBV18	TRBJ2-5	-	CASSGSGQGAETQYF	TGTGCCAGCTCGGGCAGCGGACAGGGGGCGGAGACCCAGTACTTC
-	TRBV3-1	TRBJ2-1	-	CASCELGRNYNEQFF	TGTGCCTCATGCGAACTAGGCAGAAACTACAATGAGCAGTTCTTC
-	TRBV20-1	TRBJ2-1	-	CSARRGADYNEQFF	TGCAGTGCTAGAAGGGGGGCAGACTATAATGAGCAGTTCTTC
-	TRBV28	TRBJ2-6	many	CASSVHSGANVLTF	TGTGCCAGCAGCGTCCACTCTGGGGCCAACGTCCTGACTTTC
-	TRBV6-5	TRBJ2-7	once	CASSYGGGITYEQYF	TGTGCCAGCAGTTACGGGGGTGGGATCACCTACGAGCAGTACTTC
-	TRBV3-1	TRBJ1-4	many	CASTKSILTNEKLFF	TGTGCCAGCACGAAGAGCATTTTAACTAATGAAAAACTGTTTTTT
-	TRBV5-1	TRBJ1-6	many	CASTPELGNNSPLHF	TGCGCCAGCACCCCCGAACTGGGAAATAATTCACCCCTCCACTTT
TRBD1	TRBV11-2	TRBJ2-1	many	CASSLGKGANQFF	TGTGCCAGCAGCTTAGGGAAGGGGGCGAATCAGTTCTTC
-	TRBV6-1	TRBJ2-7	many	CASSTRGVNYEQYF	TGTGCCAGCAGCACCCGAGGGGTTAACTACGAGCAGTACTTC
-	TRBV19	TRBJ1-1	-	CASSGRGNTEAFF	TGTGCCAGTAGTGGGAGGGGGAACACTGAAGCTTTCTTT
-	TRBV20-1	TRBJ1-5	many	CSARDEEVGQPQHF	TGCAGTGCTAGAGATGAAGAGGTCGGTCAGCCCCAGCATTTT
-	TRBV12-3/TRBV12-4	TRBJ2-4	-	CASTPNQGTLAKNIQYF	TGTGCCAGCACTCCCAACCAGGGAACTCTAGCCAAAAACATTCAGTACTTC
TRBD1	TRBV5-1	TRBJ1-1	-	CASSLVYRGHQLGTEAFF	TGCGCCAGCAGCTTGGTGTACAGGGGTCATCAGTTGGGTACTGAAGCTTTCTTT
TRBD1	TRBV5-5	TRBJ1-2	many	CASSLETGGLDYGYTF	TGTGCCAGCAGCTTAGAAACAGGGGGCCTGGACTATGGCTACACCTTC
TRBD1	TRBV7-9	TRBJ2-3	-	CASAAGGQNTDTQYF	TGTGCCAGCGCGGCAGGGGGACAGAACACAGATACGCAGTATTTT
TRBD2	TRBV20-1	TRBJ2-7	many	CSAWAGTTLRNEQYF	TGCAGTGCTTGGGCCGGGACTACCTTAAGGAACGAGCAGTACTTC
-	TRBV5-1	TRBJ2-3	-	CASSPAGSEADTQYF	TGCGCCAGCAGCCCGGCTGGCTCCGAGGCAGATACGCAGTATTTT
TRBD1	TRBV20-1	TRBJ2-7	many	CSAPRQGTYEQYF	TGCAGTGCTCCAAGACAGGGAACCTACGAGCAGTACTTC
-	TRBV5-1	TRBJ2-5	many	CASSFNSEQGTQYF	TGCGCCAGCAGCTTTAACTCGGAGCAAGGGACCCAGTACTTC
TRBD1	TRBV29-1	TRBJ2-7	many	CSVLTGDSYEQYF	TGCAGCGTATTGACAGGGGACTCCTACGAGCAGTACTTC
-	TRBV18	TRBJ2-7	once	CASSPLTYEQYF	TGTGCCAGCTCACCACTCACCTACGAGCAGTACTTC
TRBD1	TRBV5-1	TRBJ2-2	few	CASSETGAGELFF	TGCGCCAGCAGCGAAACAGGGGCCGGGGAGCTGTTTTTT
-	TRBV5-1	TRBJ2-3	many	CASSFSRGADTQYF	TGCGCCAGCAGCTTCTCCAGGGGTGCAGATACGCAGTATTTT
TRBD2	TRBV14	TRBJ2-1	few	CASSQGAGRRNEQFF	TGTGCCAGCAGCCAAGGAGCGGGAAGGAGAAATGAGCAGTTCTTC
-	TRBV20-1	TRBJ2-7	many	CSALTRTGLGGEQYF	TGCAGTGCTCTCACCCGGACGGGGTTGGGGGGCGAGCAGTACTTC
TRBD2	TRBV5-1	TRBJ2-2	few	CASRTSGGATGELFF	TGCGCCAGCAGGACTAGCGGGGGGGCCACCGGGGAGCTGTTTTTT
-	TRBV28	TRBJ1-2	-	CASSFPVGAVYGYTF	TGTGCCAGCAGTTTCCCCGTCGGGGCTGTCTATGGCTACACCTTC
-	TRBV6-6	TRBJ1-2	many	CASSPVGYGYTF	TGTGCCAGCAGTCCCGTGGGTTATGGCTACACCTTC
-	TRBV5-6	TRBJ1-2	many	CASSRDTSNYGYTF	TGTGCCAGCAGCCGGGACACCTCTAACTATGGCTACACCTTC
-	TRBV9	TRBJ2-2	many	CASSVGGTWAGELFF	TGTGCCAGCAGCGTAGGGGGTACTTGGGCCGGGGAGCTGTTTTTT
-	TRBV9	TRBJ1-6	many	CASSQVNSPLHF	TGTGCCAGCAGCCAAGTAAATTCACCCCTCCACTTT
TRBD2	TRBV20-1	TRBJ2-1	-	CSARVMRGGLDEQFF	TGCAGTGCTAGAGTAATGCGGGGGGGCCTGGATGAGCAGTTCTTC
TRBD1	TRBV29-1	TRBJ2-5	-	CSGLGTGKKETQYF	TGCAGCGGGCTAGGGACAGGGAAAAAAGAGACCCAGTACTTC
-	TRBV6-2/TRBV6-3	TRBJ1-1	many	CASSPPGPGGEAFF	TGTGCCAGCAGCCCGCCCGGGCCAGGAGGTGAAGCTTTCTTT